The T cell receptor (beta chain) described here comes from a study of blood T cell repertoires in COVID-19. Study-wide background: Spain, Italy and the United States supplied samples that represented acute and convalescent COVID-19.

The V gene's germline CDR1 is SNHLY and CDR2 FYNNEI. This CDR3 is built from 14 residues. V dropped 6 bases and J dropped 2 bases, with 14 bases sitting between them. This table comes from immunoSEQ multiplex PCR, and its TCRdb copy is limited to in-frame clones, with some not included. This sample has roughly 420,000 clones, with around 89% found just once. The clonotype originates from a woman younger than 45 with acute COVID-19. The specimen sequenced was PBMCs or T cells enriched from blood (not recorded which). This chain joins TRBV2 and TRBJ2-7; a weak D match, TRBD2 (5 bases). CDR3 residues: CASREDGGAYEQYF. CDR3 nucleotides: TGTGCCAGCAGGGAGGACGGCGGAGCCTACGAGCAGTACTTC.